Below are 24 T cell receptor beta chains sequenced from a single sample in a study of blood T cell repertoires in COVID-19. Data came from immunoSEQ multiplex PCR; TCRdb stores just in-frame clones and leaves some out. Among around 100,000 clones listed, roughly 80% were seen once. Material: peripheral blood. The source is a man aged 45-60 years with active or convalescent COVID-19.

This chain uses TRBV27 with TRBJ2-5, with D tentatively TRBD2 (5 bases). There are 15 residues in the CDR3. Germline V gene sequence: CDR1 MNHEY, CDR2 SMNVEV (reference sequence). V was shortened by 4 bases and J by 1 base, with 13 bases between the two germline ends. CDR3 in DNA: TGTGCCAGCAGTTCCCTAGGAGCGGCCCAAGAGACCCAGTACTTC. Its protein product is CASSSLGAAQETQYF.

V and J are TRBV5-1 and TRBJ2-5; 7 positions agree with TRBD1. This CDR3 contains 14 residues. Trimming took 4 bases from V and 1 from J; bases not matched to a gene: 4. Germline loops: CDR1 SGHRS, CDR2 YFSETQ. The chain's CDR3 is CASSPGGAQETQYF. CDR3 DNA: TGCGCCAGCAGCCCAGGGGGAGCCCAAGAGACCCAGTACTTC. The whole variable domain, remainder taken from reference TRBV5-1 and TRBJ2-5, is KAGVTQTPRYLIKTRGQQVTLSCSPISGHRSVSWYQQTPGQGLQFLFEYFSETQRNKGNFPGRFSGRQFSNSRSEMNVSTLELGDSALYLCASSPGGAQETQYFGPGTRLLVL.

The CDR3 DNA reads TGTGCCACCAGTGCCTTAAGGGGACAACGGACTAGCTCCTACAATGAGCAGTTCTTC. It yields the protein CATSALRGQRTSSYNEQFF. The chain joins TRBV24-1 to TRBJ2-1, with D possibly matching TRBD2 (7 bases). CDR3 length equals 19 residues. CDR1 KGHDR and CDR2 SFDVKD come from the germline V gene. V was pared by 5 bases and J by 0 bases, with 22 bases between.

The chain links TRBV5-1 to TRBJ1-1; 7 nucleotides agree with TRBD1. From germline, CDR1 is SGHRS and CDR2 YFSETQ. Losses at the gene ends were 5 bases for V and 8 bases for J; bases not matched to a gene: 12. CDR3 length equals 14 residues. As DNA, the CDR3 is TGCGCCAGCAGTCCGGGACAGTCACAATCGGAAGCTTTCTTT. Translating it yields CASSPGQSQSEAFF.

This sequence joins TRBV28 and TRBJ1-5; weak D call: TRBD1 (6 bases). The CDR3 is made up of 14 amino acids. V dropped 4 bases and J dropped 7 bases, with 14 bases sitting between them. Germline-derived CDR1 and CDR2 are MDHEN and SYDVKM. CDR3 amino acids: CASSSPGAGQPQHF. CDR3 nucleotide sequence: TGTGCCAGCAGTTCTCCAGGGGCAGGGCAGCCCCAGCATTTT.

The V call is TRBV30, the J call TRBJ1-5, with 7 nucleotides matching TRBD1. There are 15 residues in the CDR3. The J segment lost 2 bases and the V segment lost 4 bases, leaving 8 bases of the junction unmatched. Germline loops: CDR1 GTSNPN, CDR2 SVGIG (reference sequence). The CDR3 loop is CAWTTRDSGNQPQHF. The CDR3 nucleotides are TGTGCCTGGACCACCCGGGACAGTGGCAATCAGCCCCAGCATTTT.

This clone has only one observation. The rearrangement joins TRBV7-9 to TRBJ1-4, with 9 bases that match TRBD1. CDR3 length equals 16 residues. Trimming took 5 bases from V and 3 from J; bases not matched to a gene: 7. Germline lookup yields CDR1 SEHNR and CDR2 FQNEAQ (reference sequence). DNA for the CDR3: TGTGCCAGCAGCCCGGGGACAGGGTCTCCTAATGAAAAACTGTTTTTT. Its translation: CASSPGTGSPNEKLFF.

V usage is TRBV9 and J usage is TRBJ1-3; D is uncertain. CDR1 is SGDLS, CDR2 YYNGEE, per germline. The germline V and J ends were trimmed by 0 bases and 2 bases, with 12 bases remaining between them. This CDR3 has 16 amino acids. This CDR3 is CASSVEAGLTGNTIYF. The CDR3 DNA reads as TGTGCCAGCAGCGTAGAGGCAGGTCTTACTGGAAACACCATATATTTT.

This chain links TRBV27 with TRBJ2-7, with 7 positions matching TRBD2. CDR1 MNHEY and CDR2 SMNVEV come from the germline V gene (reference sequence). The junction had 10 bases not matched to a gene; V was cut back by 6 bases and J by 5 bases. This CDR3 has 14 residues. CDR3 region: CASSLRGGLHEQYF. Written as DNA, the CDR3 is TGTGCCAGCAGCTTACGCGGGGGTCTCCACGAGCAGTACTTC.

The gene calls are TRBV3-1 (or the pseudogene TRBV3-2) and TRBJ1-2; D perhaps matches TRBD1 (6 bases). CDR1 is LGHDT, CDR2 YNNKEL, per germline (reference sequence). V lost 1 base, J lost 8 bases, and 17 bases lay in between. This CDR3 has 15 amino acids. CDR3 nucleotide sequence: TGTGCCAGCAGCCAAGGGTCCACAGGGTTTTTGGGCTACACCTTC. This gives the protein CASSQGSTGFLGYTF.

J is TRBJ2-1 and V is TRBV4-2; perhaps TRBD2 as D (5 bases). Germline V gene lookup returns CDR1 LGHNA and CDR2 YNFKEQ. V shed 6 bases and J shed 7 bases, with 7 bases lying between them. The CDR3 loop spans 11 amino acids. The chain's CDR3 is CASRLENEQFF. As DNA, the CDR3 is TGTGCCAGCAGACTAGAGAATGAGCAGTTCTTC.

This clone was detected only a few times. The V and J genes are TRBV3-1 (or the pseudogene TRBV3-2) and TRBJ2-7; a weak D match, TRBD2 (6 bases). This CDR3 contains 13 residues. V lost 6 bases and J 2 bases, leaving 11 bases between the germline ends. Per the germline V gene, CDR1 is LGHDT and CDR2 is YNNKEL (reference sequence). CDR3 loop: CASSVGTAYEQYF. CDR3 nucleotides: TGTGCCAGCAGTGTTGGGACTGCCTACGAGCAGTACTTC.

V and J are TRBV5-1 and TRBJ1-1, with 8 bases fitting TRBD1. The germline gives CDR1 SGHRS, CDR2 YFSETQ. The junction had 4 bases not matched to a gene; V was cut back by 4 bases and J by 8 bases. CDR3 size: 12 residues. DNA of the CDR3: TGCGCCAGCAGCCAAGGGACAGGCGAAGCTTTCTTT. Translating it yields CASSQGTGEAFF. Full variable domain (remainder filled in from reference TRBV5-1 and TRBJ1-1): KAGVTQTPRYLIKTRGQQVTLSCSPISGHRSVSWYQQTPGQGLQFLFEYFSETQRNKGNFPGRFSGRQFSNSRSEMNVSTLELGDSALYLCASSQGTGEAFFGQGTRLTVV.

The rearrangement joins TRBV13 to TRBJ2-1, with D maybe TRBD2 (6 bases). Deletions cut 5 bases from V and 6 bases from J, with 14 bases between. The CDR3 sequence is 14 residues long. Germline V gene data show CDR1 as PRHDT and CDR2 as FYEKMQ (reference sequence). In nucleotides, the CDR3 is TGTGCCAGCAGCATGGACCGAGCGGGCAATGAGCAGTTCTTC. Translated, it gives CASSMDRAGNEQFF.

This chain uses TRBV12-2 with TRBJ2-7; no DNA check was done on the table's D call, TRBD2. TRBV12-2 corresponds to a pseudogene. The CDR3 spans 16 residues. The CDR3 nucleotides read TGTGCAAGTCGCTTAATTCGCGGGAGGGGAGACTACGAGCAGTACTTC. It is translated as CASRLIRGRGDYEQYF.

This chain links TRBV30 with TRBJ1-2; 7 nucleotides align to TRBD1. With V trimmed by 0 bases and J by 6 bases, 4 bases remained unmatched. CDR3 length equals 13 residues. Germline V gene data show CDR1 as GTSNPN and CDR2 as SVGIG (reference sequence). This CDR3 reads CAWSVNRGDGYTF. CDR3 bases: TGTGCCTGGAGTGTAAACAGGGGAGATGGCTACACCTTC.

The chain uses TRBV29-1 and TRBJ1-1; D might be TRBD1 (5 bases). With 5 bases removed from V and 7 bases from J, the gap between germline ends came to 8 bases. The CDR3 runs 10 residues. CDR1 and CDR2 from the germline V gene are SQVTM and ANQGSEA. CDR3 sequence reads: CSVRDFEAFF. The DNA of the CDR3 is TGCAGCGTTCGGGACTTTGAAGCTTTCTTT.

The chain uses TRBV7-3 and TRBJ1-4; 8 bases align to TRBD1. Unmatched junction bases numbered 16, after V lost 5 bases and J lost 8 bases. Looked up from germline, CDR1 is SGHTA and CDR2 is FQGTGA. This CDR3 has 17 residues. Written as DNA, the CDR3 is TGTGCCAGCAGCCGTTACCCTCCAGGGACAGGAGGGGAAAAACTGTTTTTT. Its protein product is CASSRYPPGTGGEKLFF.

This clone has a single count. CDR3 in amino acids: CASSPWTGAGNTIYF. The CDR3 DNA reads as TGTGCCAGCAGCCCCTGGACAGGGGCTGGAAACACCATATATTTT. V usage is TRBV9 and J usage is TRBJ1-3; 9 nucleotides match TRBD1. CDR3 length: 15 residues. CDR1 is SGDLS, CDR2 YYNGEE, per germline. The V segment lost 4 bases and the J segment 2 bases; nucleotides outside the gene matches: 4.

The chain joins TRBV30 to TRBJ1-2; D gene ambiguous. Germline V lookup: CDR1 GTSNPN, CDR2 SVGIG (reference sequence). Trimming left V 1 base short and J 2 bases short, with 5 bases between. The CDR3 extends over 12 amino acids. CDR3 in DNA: TGTGCCTGGAGTGGAGAGAACTATGGCTACACCTTC. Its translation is CAWSGENYGYTF.

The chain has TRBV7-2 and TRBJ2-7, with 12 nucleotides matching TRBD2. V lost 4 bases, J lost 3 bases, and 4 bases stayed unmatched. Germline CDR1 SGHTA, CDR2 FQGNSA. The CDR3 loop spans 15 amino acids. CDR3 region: CASSSTSGRYYEQYF. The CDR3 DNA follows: TGTGCCAGCAGCTCTACTAGCGGGAGGTACTACGAGCAGTACTTC.

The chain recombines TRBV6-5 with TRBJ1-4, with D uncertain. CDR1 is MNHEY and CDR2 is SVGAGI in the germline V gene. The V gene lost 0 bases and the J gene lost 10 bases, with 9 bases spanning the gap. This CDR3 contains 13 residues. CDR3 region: CASSYSKGGKLFF. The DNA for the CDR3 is TGTGCCAGCAGTTACTCGAAGGGAGGAAAACTGTTTTTT.

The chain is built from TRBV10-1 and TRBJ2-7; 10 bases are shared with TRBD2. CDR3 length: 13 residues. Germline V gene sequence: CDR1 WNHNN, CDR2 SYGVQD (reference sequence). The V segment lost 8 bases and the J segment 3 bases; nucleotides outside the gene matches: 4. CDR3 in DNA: TGCGCCAGCCTACTAGCGGGGTTCTACGAGCAGTACTTC. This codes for CASLLAGFYEQYF.

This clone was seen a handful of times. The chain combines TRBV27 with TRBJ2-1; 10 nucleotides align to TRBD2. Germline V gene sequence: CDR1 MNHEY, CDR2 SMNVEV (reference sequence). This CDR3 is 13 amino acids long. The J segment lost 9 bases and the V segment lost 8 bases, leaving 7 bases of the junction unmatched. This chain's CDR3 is CASALAGAGEQFF. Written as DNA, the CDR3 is TGTGCCAGCGCTCTAGCGGGGGCGGGTGAGCAGTTCTTC.